The present T cell receptor (beta chain) was sequenced within a study of blood T cell repertoires in COVID-19. Study details: The samples span acute and convalescent COVID-19 from the United States, Italy and Spain.

Ages ranged from roughly 18 to 100 years, with residence in approximately 23 US areas. Participant-given clinical history determined each cohort assignment. Each recovered donor of Cohort 3 presented with two negative PCRs, clearance, or symptom resolution. Profiled with immunoSEQ multiplex PCR; TCRdb holds only in-frame clones, not every one. Among 150,000 to 200,000 clones listed, about 88% were seen once. Germline CDR1 reads MNHEY; CDR2 reads SMNVEV (reference sequence). The V end was cut by 2 bases, the J end by 6 bases, with 11 bases between. The CDR3 runs to 14 residues. The TCR was taken from a woman between 18 and 30 years old who had recovered from COVID-19. The chain carries TRBV27 and TRBJ1-5; D unresolved. Sample: PBMCs or T cells enriched from blood (not recorded which). The CDR3, as DNA: TGTGCCAGCAGTTTAAACGGGGATACTCAGCCCCAGCATTTT. This translates into CASSLNGDTQPQHF.